A single sample gave rise to the 24 T cell receptor beta chains below, sequenced in a study of cytomegalovirus exposure and HLA in healthy donors. Researchers ran the PCR with 60 Vbeta and 13 Jbeta primers. Some clones are missing from TCRdb's copy, which holds only in-frame ones; the method was immunoSEQ multiplex PCR. Found here are over 100,000 clones, 8.9% of them singletons; the top ten hold roughly 7%. Sequencing input: PBMCs. Receptor source: a woman in her thirties or forties in good health and CMV-seropositive.

The table lists this clone with a few counts. This sequence joins TRBV4-3 and TRBJ1-1; D is perhaps TRBD1 (6 bases). In germline, CDR1 is LGHNA, CDR2 YSLEER. V lost 9 bases to trimming and J lost 1 base, with 9 bases between them. The CDR3 is 12 residues long. The CDR3 sequence is CASTGQNTEAFF. CDR3 nucleotides: TGCGCCAGTACGGGACAGAACACTGAAGCTTTCTTT.

The gene calls are TRBV4-3 and TRBJ1-6; the D is unclear. CDR1 is LGHNA and CDR2 is YSLEER in the germline V gene. CDR3 size: 16 residues. V dropped 0 bases and J dropped 7 bases, with 13 bases sitting between them. CDR3 loop: CASSQDFTTKNSPLHF. In nucleotides, the CDR3 is TGCGCCAGCAGCCAAGATTTTACCACAAAAAATTCACCCCTCCACTTT.

This clone was seen more than once but under ten times. The chain combines TRBV5-1 with TRBJ2-1; a possible D gene is TRBD2 (6 bases). Germline CDR1 and CDR2: SGHRS and YFSETQ. The ends were cut back, 0 bases at V and 9 bases at J, with 19 bases in the middle. The CDR3 contains 16 residues. CDR3 nucleotides: TGCGCCAGCAGCTTGGGACTAGGGCCTTATACGGGTGAGCAGTTCTTC. Translation gives CASSLGLGPYTGEQFF.

The chain recombines TRBV7-9 with TRBJ2-7; the D gene is possibly TRBD1 (5 bases). The V and J ends lost 8 bases and 0 bases respectively, with 14 bases between them. Looked up from germline, CDR1 is SEHNR and CDR2 is FQNEAQ (reference sequence). This CDR3 is 14 amino acids long. CDR3 in DNA: TGTGCCAGCGGATCGGACACCTCCTCCTACGAGCAGTACTTC. Protein product: CASGSDTSSYEQYF.

This clone has only a few counts. This sequence joins TRBV5-1 and TRBJ2-1; the match to TRBD2 covers 8 bases. V was clipped by 1 base and J by 5 bases; unmatched bases: 11. Germline CDR1 and CDR2: SGHRS and YFSETQ. The CDR3 sequence is 17 residues long. The CDR3 DNA follows: TGCGCCAGCAGCTTGAGGGTAGCGGGGCCTCCTCACAATGAGCAGTTCTTC. Protein sequence: CASSLRVAGPPHNEQFF.

Only a few counts were recorded for this clone. CDR3 DNA sequence: TGTGCCAGCAGGCCTGGGGGGTATGGCTACACCTTC. Its translation: CASRPGGYGYTF. The rearrangement joins TRBV28 to TRBJ1-2; tentatively, D is TRBD1 (5 bases). V lost 6 bases, J lost 5 bases, and 10 bases lay in between. The CDR3 length is 12 residues. The V gene's germline CDR1 is MDHEN and CDR2 SYDVKM.

V is TRBV19 and J is TRBJ1-4; maybe TRBD1 (5 bases). Germline CDR1 is LNHDA and CDR2 is SQIVND (reference sequence). Between the trimmed V and J ends, which lost 5 bases and 3 bases, there was a span of 16 bases. There are 16 residues in the CDR3. The CDR3 bases are TGTGCCAGTAGTGGGGGTCCGGGGGATGCTAATGAAAAACTGTTTTTT. Protein: CASSGGPGDANEKLFF.

This clone showed up just a few times. This chain's CDR3 is CASSLRWGPESEQFF. The DNA of the CDR3 is TGTGCCAGCAGCTTAAGGTGGGGCCCCGAGTCGGAGCAGTTCTTC. The V gene is TRBV7-2, the J gene TRBJ2-1, with D possibly being TRBD1 (5 bases). The V gene's germline CDR1 is SGHTA and CDR2 FQGNSA. The CDR3 is made up of 15 amino acids. V was shortened by 2 bases and J by 10 bases, with 18 bases between the two germline ends.

This clone was seen a few times. V usage is TRBV7-8 and J usage is TRBJ1-2; D is uncertain. The CDR3 loop spans 12 amino acids. Trimming cost V 5 bases and J 0 bases, with 4 bases left between them. The germline CDR1 and CDR2 sequences are SGHVS and FQNEAQ. The CDR3 protein is CASSTTNYGYTF. CDR3 DNA sequence: TGTGCCAGCAGCACTACTAACTATGGCTACACCTTC.

This chain links TRBV9 with TRBJ2-7; TRBD2 agrees at 13 bases. Unmatched junction bases numbered 6, after V lost 0 bases and J lost 6 bases. Germline loops: CDR1 SGDLS, CDR2 YYNGEE. This CDR3 region has 16 residues. Here the CDR3 reads CASSVAGTSGTREQYF. CDR3 sequence (DNA): TGTGCCAGCAGCGTAGCGGGGACTAGCGGGACCCGCGAGCAGTACTTC.

This clone was recorded a few times. This chain connects TRBV12-2 to TRBJ1-5. TRBV12-2 counts as a pseudogene. This CDR3 is 15 amino acids long. CDR3 sequence reads: CASRLAVAGNQPQHF. Here the CDR3 DNA reads TGTGCAAGTCGCTTAGCGGTAGCGGGCAATCAGCCCCAGCATTTT.

The chain recombines TRBV4-3 with TRBJ2-2; 7 bases fit TRBD2. Germline-derived CDR1 and CDR2 are LGHNA and YSLEER. The CDR3 length is 18 residues. With V trimmed by 4 bases and J by 1 base, 12 bases remained unmatched. This chain's CDR3 is CASSLYPTGGGNTGELFF. The CDR3 bases are TGCGCCAGCAGCCTCTACCCGACCGGCGGGGGGAACACCGGGGAGCTGTTTTTT.

Only a few counts were recorded for this clone. This sequence joins TRBV10-2 and TRBJ2-7, with 10 bases matching TRBD2. The germline V gene encodes CDR1 WSHSY and CDR2 SAAADI. The CDR3 runs 13 residues. J lost 6 bases, V lost 4 bases, and 3 bases had no gene match. CDR3 sequence (DNA): TGCGCCAGCAGTGCTAGCGGGGGCCCCGAGCAGTACTTC. Protein sequence: CASSASGGPEQYF.

This clone has only a few counts. The chain couples TRBV25-1 to TRBJ1-2, with D possibly TRBD1 on 6 matching bases. The V end lost 6 bases, the J end lost 2 bases, and 10 bases lay between the germline ends. There are 13 residues in the CDR3. The germline V gene has CDR1 MGHDK and CDR2 SYGVNS. CDR3 loop: CASRVTGNYGYTF. The CDR3 DNA follows: TGTGCCAGCAGGGTCACAGGGAACTATGGCTACACCTTC.

This clone was found a few times. This chain joins TRBV19 and TRBJ1-1; 9 bases agree with TRBD1. Germline values: CDR1 LNHDA, CDR2 SQIVND (reference sequence). The CDR3 has 13 amino acids. Trimming at V came to 9 bases and at J to 5 bases, leaving 7 bases not matched to a gene. CDR3 sequence (DNA): TGTGCCAGCACGGACAGGGGAAGGACTGAAGCTTTCTTT. Protein product: CASTDRGRTEAFF.

V and J are TRBV5-4 and TRBJ1-3; D ambiguous. CDR3 length: 15 amino acids. Germline V gives CDR1 SGHNT, CDR2 YYREEE (reference sequence). Trimming took off 1 base at V and 5 bases at J, with 13 bases between the two ends. The CDR3 DNA reads TGTGCCAGCAGCTTGAGCGGCAGCATAAGAAACACCATATATTTT. Its protein product is CASSLSGSIRNTIYF.

This clone was found a few times. The chain joins TRBV5-6 to TRBJ1-2; possible D gene TRBD1, 5 bases. V was pared by 4 bases and J by 4 bases, with 17 bases between. The CDR3 spans 15 residues. Germline CDR1 reads SGHDT; CDR2 reads YYEEEE. The DNA of the CDR3 is TGTGCCAGCAGCCCCGGACTAGGGGATCGCTATGGCTACACCTTC. This translates into CASSPGLGDRYGYTF.

CDR3 bases: TGCGCCAGCAGCTTGGGGGGACAGGGTTTCCATGAGCAGTTCTTC. This gives the protein CASSLGGQGFHEQFF. V and J are TRBV5-1 and TRBJ2-1; 9 nucleotides line up with TRBD1. Germline V CDR1 and CDR2: SGHRS, YFSETQ. Trimming removed 0 bases from V and 8 bases from J; junction bases left unmatched: 6. CDR3 size: 15 residues. Supplemented by reference TRBV5-1 and TRBJ2-1, the full variable domain reads KAGVTQTPRYLIKTRGQQVTLSCSPISGHRSVSWYQQTPGQGLQFLFEYFSETQRNKGNFPGRFSGRQFSNSRSEMNVSTLELGDSALYLCASSLGGQGFHEQFFGPGTRLTVL.

This clone was seen more than once but under ten times. This chain joins TRBV12-5 and TRBJ1-5; D might be TRBD1 (5 bases). V lost 1 base and J 1 base, leaving 14 bases between the germline ends. CDR3 length: 17 residues. Per germline, CDR1 LGHNT and CDR2 FRNRAP. The CDR3 coding sequence is TGTGCTAGTGGTTTGGCCTCGGGGGACCTAAGCAATCAGCCCCAGCATTTT. This gives the protein CASGLASGDLSNQPQHF.

A few counts support this clone. This chain uses TRBV5-4 with TRBJ2-7; 10 nucleotides agree with TRBD1. Losses at the gene ends were 0 bases for V and 3 bases for J; bases not matched to a gene: 0. This CDR3 spans 14 amino acids. Germline CDR1 SGHNT, CDR2 YYREEE (reference sequence). DNA of the CDR3: TGTGCCAGCAGCTTGGGGACAGGGGGCTACGAGCAGTACTTC. Its protein product is CASSLGTGGYEQYF.

This clone was recorded a few times. J is TRBJ1-2 and V is TRBV7-3, with D possibly TRBD1 on 5 matching bases. This CDR3 is built from 14 residues. V was shortened by 2 bases and J by 4 bases, with 11 bases between the two germline ends. Germline CDR1 is SGHTA and CDR2 is FQGTGA. CDR3 coding DNA: TGTGCCAGCAGCTTAGACGCGGGGGGCTATGGCTACACCTTC. It translates to CASSLDAGGYGYTF.

The rearrangement uses TRBV27 and TRBJ1-1; weak D call: TRBD1 (5 bases). The germline V gene has CDR1 MNHEY and CDR2 SMNVEV (reference sequence). Trimming removed 0 bases at V and 4 bases at J, with 9 bases between. The CDR3 loop spans 14 amino acids. In DNA form, the CDR3 reads TGTGCCAGCAGTTTATCGAAAGGGGTCACTGAAGCTTTCTTT. Protein sequence: CASSLSKGVTEAFF.

This clone was found a few times. This chain uses TRBV7-8 with TRBJ2-7, with 7 bases that match TRBD1. The length of the CDR3 is 14 residues. Germline V lookup: CDR1 SGHVS, CDR2 FQNEAQ. J was trimmed by 4 bases and V by 5 bases; bases with no gene match: 8. The CDR3 reads CASSPDRVNYEQYF. The CDR3 DNA sequence: TGTGCCAGCAGCCCAGACAGGGTCAATTACGAGCAGTACTTC.

This clone was detected a few times. The rearrangement links TRBV2 to TRBJ1-1; the match to TRBD1 covers 7 bases. This CDR3 contains 15 residues. The germline CDR1 and CDR2 sequences are SNHLY and FYNNEI. V gave up 5 bases and J gave up 3 bases; unmatched junction bases: 9. The CDR3: CASSKRQGGDTEAFF. DNA for the CDR3: TGTGCCAGCAGTAAGAGACAGGGAGGCGACACTGAAGCTTTCTTT.